The entry below gives a single T cell receptor beta chain sequence along with its context. The antigen remains unidentified. The data stem from a study of shared clonotypes between healthy human individuals. The overall study: Per donor, CD8 memory used one plate, CD8 naive used two, CD4 memory used three and CD4 naive used three.

Generated by immunoSEQ multiplex PCR, the TCRdb table keeps only in-frame clones and is missing some. The sample contains about 1.5 million clones, roughly 97% of which appear only once. Overall study findings and caveats: For sorted subsets, rarefaction showed incomplete sequencing despite large depth. The generation probabilities recorded for non-shared clonotypes fell below those of clonotypes shared by all four donors. Exclusively blood specimens were collected; tissue repertoires likely differ.

The sequenced sample consisted of naive CD4+ T cells sorted from blood. The subset: CD45RA+ positively selected. The source of this sequence is a man aged 30 to 39 in good health.

CDR3 amino acids: CASRADNEQFF. DNA of the CDR3: TGCGCCAGCAGAGCGGACAATGAGCAGTTCTTC. This chain connects TRBV5-1 to TRBJ2-1, with D possibly matching TRBD2 (5 bases). This CDR3 contains 11 residues. Trimming took 5 bases from V and 5 from J, leaving 5 bases between them. Per the germline V gene, CDR1 is SGHRS and CDR2 is YFSETQ.